This passage covers 12 T cell receptor beta chains from one sample sequenced in a study of T cell clonotyping in hematopoietic cell transplantation. The assay was immunoSEQ multiplex PCR, and TCRdb's table has in-frame clones only and misses some. In the table there are approximately 41,000 clones, approximately 95% of which are singletons. The source material was peripheral blood mononuclear cells. The receptors here all came from a young man in good health. Some clones in this sample may be carry-over from other donors' samples.

CDR3: CSVRQRWTTEAFF. The CDR3 DNA follows: TGCAGCGTCCGACAGAGATGGACGACTGAAGCTTTCTTT. This chain uses TRBV29-1 with TRBJ1-1, with D possibly TRBD1 on 5 matching bases. Trimming took 6 bases from V and 5 from J, leaving 16 bases between them. CDR1 SQVTM and CDR2 ANQGSEA come from the germline V gene. The CDR3 is made up of 13 amino acids.

This clone was recorded once. Because the CDR3 is missing its conserved closing phenylalanine or tryptophan, this is likely a read error. The DNA is omitted, as the CDR3 cannot be located on it reliably, and the CDR3 follows TCRdb's listing. The J gene is TRBJ2-3, the V gene TRBV5-6; the table's D call of TRBD1 was not tested on the DNA. CDR1 and CDR2 (germline): SGHDT, YYEEEE. Termini included, the CDR3 measures 12 amino acids. The CDR3 region is CASSRTGGMFLV.

The rearrangement uses TRBV23-1 and TRBJ2-6; TRBD1 agrees at 8 bases. TRBV23-1 is reported as an ORF; its role is uncertain. This CDR3 has 16 residues. Trimming took 5 bases from V and 4 from J; bases not matched to a gene: 7. The CDR3 sequence: CASSNLDRAGANVLTF. In DNA form, the CDR3 reads TGCGCCAGCAGTAATTTGGACAGGGCGGGGGCCAACGTCCTGACTTTC.

J is TRBJ2-1 and V is TRBV11-3; 7 nucleotides align to TRBD1. Losses at the gene ends were 4 bases for V and 9 bases for J; bases not matched to a gene: 9. CDR3 length: 14 amino acids. Germline V gene data show CDR1 as SGHNT and CDR2 as YENEEA. The CDR3 loop reads CASSSGQVRGEQFF. DNA of the CDR3: TGTGCCAGCAGCTCAGGACAGGTTAGGGGTGAGCAGTTCTTC.

The CDR3 region is CASWPRDRGNQPQHF. CDR3 DNA sequence: TGTGCCAGCTGGCCGAGGGACAGGGGGAATCAGCCCCAGCATTTT. The genes are TRBV6-6 and TRBJ1-5, with 11 bases fitting TRBD1. The V gene's germline CDR1 is MNHNY and CDR2 SVGAGI (reference sequence). Unmatched junction bases numbered 7, after V lost 8 bases and J lost 4 bases. The CDR3 is 15 residues long.

V and J are TRBV29-1 and TRBJ2-7, with D possibly being TRBD1 or TRBD2 (5 bases each). CDR1 SQVTM and CDR2 ANQGSEA come from the germline V gene. V was shortened by 6 bases and J by 3 bases, with 18 bases between the two germline ends. The CDR3 sequence is 14 residues long. The CDR3 sequence: CSVWDGASNYEQYF. CDR3 coding DNA: TGCAGCGTGTGGGACGGAGCTAGCAACTACGAGCAGTACTTC.

The rearrangement uses TRBV4-1 and TRBJ2-2, with D perhaps assigned TRBD1 or TRBD2 (5 bases each). The CDR3 is 16 amino acids. Germline CDR1 MGHRA, CDR2 YSYEKL. Trimming pared 5 bases from V and 3 bases from J, leaving 16 bases between. DNA for the CDR3: TGCGCCAGCAGCGAAGTCCTTGGGACGTACACCGGGGAGCTGTTTTTT. Its protein product is CASSEVLGTYTGELFF.

This clone occurred a few times. The chain links TRBV30 to TRBJ2-2; no clear D. This CDR3 spans 10 amino acids. Germline lookup yields CDR1 GTSNPN and CDR2 SVGIG (reference sequence). Trimming took 2 bases from V and 8 from J, leaving 3 bases between them. The CDR3: CAWSRGELFF. The CDR3 bases are TGTGCCTGGAGTAGGGGGGAGCTGTTTTTT.

Only one count was recorded for this clone. This sequence joins TRBV5-1 and TRBJ2-1, with TRBD2 as a possible D gene (6 bases). The CDR3 runs 16 residues. Germline CDR1 reads SGHRS; CDR2 reads YFSETQ. The V end was cut by 2 bases, the J end by 6 bases, with 18 bases between. For the CDR3, the DNA is TGCGCCAGCAGCTTCCAATCGGGGGTCCCTCTCAATGAGCAGTTCTTC. Protein product: CASSFQSGVPLNEQFF. Full variable domain (remainder filled in from reference TRBV5-1 and TRBJ2-1): KAGVTQTPRYLIKTRGQQVTLSCSPISGHRSVSWYQQTPGQGLQFLFEYFSETQRNKGNFPGRFSGRQFSNSRSEMNVSTLELGDSALYLCASSFQSGVPLNEQFFGPGTRLTVL.

For the CDR3, the DNA is TGTGCCAGTAGTCCCAGCATACCCCGGACAGGCAGCAACTATGGCTACACCTTC. This codes for CASSPSIPRTGSNYGYTF. This rearrangement joins TRBV19 to TRBJ1-2; TRBD1 agrees at 7 bases. Germline V gene sequence: CDR1 LNHDA, CDR2 SQIVND (reference sequence). CDR3 length: 18 residues. J was trimmed by 2 bases and V by 5 bases; bases with no gene match: 17.

The chain joins TRBV5-6 to TRBJ1-1; D call uncertain. The CDR3 is 13 residues long. The germline gives CDR1 SGHDT, CDR2 YYEEEE. V lost 4 bases and J lost 4, with 11 bases in between. The CDR3 region is CASSRGRGTEAFF. The CDR3, as DNA: TGTGCCAGCAGCCGCGGACGAGGCACTGAAGCTTTCTTT.

This chain joins TRBV6-6 and TRBJ1-2; maybe TRBD1 (5 bases). This CDR3 contains 14 residues. The V gene's germline CDR1 is MNHNY and CDR2 SVGAGI (reference sequence). The CDR3 reads CAHSGTSTSYGYTF. The CDR3 DNA reads TGTGCTCATTCCGGGACTTCCACCTCCTATGGCTACACCTTC.